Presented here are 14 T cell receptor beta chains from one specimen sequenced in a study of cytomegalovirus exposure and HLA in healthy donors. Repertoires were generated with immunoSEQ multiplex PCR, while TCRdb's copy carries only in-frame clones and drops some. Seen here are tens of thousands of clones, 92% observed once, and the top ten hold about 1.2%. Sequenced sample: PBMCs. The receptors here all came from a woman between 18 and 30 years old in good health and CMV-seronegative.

The CDR3 sequence is CASSELVPGQGSGRGYTF. The CDR3 region has the DNA TGTGCCAGCAGTGAATTGGTGCCGGGACAGGGATCTGGGCGCGGCTACACCTTC. The V and J genes are TRBV2 and TRBJ1-2, with 9 bases matching TRBD1. Germline trimming cut 2 bases from V and 8 bases from J; bases unmatched to any gene: 18. The CDR3 runs 18 residues. Germline V gene data show CDR1 as SNHLY and CDR2 as FYNNEI.

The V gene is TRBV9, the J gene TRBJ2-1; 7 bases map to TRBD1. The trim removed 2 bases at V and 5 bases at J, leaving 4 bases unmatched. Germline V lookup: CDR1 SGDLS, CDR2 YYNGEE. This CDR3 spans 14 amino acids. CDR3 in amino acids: CASSVGTVDNEQFF. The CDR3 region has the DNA TGTGCCAGCAGCGTTGGGACAGTGGACAATGAGCAGTTCTTC.

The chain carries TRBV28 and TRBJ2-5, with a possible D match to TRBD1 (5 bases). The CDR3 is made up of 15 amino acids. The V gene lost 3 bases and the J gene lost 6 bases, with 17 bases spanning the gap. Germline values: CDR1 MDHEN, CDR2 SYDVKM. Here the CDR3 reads CASSLSGPLSKTQYF. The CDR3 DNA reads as TGTGCCAGCAGTTTGTCAGGGCCCCTCTCCAAGACCCAGTACTTC.

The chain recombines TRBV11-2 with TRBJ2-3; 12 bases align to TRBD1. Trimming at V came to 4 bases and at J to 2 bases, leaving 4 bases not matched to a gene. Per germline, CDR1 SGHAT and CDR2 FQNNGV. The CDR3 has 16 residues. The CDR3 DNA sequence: TGTGCCAGCAGCTCCCCGGGACAGGGGGCCACAGATACGCAGTATTTT. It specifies CASSSPGQGATDTQYF. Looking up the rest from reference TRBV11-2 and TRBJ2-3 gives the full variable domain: EAGVAQSPRYKIIEKRQSVAFWCNPISGHATLYWYQQILGQGPKLLIQFQNNGVVDDSQLPKDRFSAERLKGVDSTLKIQPAKLEDSAVYLCASSSPGQGATDTQYFGPGTRLTVL.

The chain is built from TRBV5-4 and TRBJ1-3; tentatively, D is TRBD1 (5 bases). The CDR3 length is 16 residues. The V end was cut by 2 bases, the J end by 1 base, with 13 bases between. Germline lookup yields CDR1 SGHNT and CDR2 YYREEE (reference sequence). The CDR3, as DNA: TGTGCCAGCAGCTTAGCGGGACCCCTTTCTGGAAACACCATATATTTT. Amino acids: CASSLAGPLSGNTIYF.

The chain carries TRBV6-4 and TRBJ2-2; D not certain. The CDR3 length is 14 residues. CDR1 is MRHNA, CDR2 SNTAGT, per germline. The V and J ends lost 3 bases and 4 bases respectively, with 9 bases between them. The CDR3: CASSEGSSTGELFF. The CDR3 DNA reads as TGTGCCAGCAGTGAGGGTAGCAGCACCGGGGAGCTGTTTTTT.

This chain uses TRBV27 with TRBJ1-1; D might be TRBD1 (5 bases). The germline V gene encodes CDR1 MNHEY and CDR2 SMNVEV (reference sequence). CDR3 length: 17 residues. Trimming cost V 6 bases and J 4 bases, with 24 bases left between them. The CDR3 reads CASSPPGRGIGGTEAFF. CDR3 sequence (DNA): TGTGCCAGCAGCCCACCGGGACGGGGGATAGGCGGCACTGAAGCTTTCTTT.

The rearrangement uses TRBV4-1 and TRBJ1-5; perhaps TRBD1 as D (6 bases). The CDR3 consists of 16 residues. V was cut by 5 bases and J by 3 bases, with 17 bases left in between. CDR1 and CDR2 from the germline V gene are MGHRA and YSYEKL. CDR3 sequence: CASSGRSGVDNQPQHF. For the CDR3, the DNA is TGCGCCAGCAGCGGCCGTTCAGGGGTCGACAATCAGCCCCAGCATTTT.

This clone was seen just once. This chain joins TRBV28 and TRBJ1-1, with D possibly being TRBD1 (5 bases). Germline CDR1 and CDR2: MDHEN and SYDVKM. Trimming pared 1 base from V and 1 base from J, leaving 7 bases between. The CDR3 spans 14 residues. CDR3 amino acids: CASSLFGQNTEAFF. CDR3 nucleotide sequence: TGTGCCAGCAGTTTATTTGGACAGAACACTGAAGCTTTCTTT. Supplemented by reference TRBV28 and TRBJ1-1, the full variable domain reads DVKVTQSSRYLVKRTGEKVFLECVQDMDHENMFWYRQDPGLGLRLIYFSYDVKMKEKGDIPEGYSVSREKKERFSLILESASTNQTSMYLCASSLFGQNTEAFFGQGTRLTVV.

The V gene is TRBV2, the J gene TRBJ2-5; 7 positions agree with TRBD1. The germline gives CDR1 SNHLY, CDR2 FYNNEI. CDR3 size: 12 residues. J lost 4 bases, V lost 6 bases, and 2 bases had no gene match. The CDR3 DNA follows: TGTGCCAGCAGGGGACAGACAGAGACCCAGTACTTC. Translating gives CASRGQTETQYF. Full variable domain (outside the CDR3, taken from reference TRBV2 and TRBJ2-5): EPEVTQTPSHQVTQMGQEVILRCVPISNHLYFYWYRQILGQKVEFLVSFYNNEISEKSEIFDDQFSVERPDGSNFTLKIRSTKLEDSAMYFCASRGQTETQYFGPGTRLLVL.

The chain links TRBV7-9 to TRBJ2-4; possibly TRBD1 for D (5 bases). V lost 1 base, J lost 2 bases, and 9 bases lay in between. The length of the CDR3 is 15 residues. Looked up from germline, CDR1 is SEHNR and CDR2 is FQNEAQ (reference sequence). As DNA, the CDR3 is TGTGCCAGCAGCTTAGTGGACATACCCAAAAACATTCAGTACTTC. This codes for CASSLVDIPKNIQYF.

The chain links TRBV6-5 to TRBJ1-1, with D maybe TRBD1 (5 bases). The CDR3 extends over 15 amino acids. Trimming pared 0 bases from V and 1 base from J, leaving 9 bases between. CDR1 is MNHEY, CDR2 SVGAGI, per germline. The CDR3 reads CASSYSIGQNTEAFF. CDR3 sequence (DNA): TGTGCCAGCAGTTACTCGATTGGACAGAACACTGAAGCTTTCTTT.

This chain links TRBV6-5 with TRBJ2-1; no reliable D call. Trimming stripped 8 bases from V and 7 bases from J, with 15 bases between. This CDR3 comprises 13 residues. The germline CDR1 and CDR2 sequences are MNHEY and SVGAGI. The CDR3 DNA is TGTGCCAGCGGCCCGCCAGAACGTAATGAGCAGTTCTTC. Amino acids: CASGPPERNEQFF.

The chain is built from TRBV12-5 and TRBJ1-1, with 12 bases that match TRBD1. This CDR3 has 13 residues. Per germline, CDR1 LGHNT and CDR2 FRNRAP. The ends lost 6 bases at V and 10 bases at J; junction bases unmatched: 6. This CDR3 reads CASGPGTGGLAFF. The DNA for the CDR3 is TGTGCTAGTGGGCCCGGGACAGGGGGCTTAGCTTTCTTT.